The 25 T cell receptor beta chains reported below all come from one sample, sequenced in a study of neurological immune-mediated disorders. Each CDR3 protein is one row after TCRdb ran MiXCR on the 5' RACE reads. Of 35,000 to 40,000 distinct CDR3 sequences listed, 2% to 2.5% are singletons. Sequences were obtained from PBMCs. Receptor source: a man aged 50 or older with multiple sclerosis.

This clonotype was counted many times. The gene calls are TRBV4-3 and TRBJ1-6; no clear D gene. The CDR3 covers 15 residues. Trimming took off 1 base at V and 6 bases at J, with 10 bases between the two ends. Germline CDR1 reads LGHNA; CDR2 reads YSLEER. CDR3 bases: TGCGCCAGCAGCCAAGGCAACGGAGTTAATTCACCCCTCCACTTT. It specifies CASSQGNGVNSPLHF.

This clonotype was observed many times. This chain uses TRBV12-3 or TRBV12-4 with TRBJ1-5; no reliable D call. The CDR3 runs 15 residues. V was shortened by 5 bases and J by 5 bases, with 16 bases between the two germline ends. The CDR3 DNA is TGTGCCAGCAGTCCCCTTATGAGTCCCCATCAGCCCCAGCATTTT. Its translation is CASSPLMSPHQPQHF.

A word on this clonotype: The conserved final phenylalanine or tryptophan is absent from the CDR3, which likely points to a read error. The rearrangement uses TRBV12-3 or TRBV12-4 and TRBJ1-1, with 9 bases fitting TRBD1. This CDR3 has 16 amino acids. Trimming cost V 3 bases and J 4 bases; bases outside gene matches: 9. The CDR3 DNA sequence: TGTGCCAGCAGTTTCTTCTGGACAGGGGATCGCACTGAAGCTTTCTGT. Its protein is CASSFFWTGDRTEAFC.

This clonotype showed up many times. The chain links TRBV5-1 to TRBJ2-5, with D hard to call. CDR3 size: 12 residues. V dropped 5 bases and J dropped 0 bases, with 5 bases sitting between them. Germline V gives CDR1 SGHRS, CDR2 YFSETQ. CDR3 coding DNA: TGCGCCAGCAGACAGAACCAAGAGACCCAGTACTTC. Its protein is CASRQNQETQYF.

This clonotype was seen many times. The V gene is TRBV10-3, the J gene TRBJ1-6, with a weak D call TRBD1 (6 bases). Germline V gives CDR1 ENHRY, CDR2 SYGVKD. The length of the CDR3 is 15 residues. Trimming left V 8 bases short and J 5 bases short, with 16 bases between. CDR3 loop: CAIGLGGLNNSPLHF. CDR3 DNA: TGTGCCATCGGTCTAGGGGGGCTGAATAATTCACCCCTCCACTTT.

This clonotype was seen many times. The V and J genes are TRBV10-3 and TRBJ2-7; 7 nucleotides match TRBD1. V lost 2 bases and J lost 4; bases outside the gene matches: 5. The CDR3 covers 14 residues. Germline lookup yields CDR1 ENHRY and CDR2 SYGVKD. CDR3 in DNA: TGTGCCATCAGTGAGGGGGACAGACAATACGAGCAGTACTTC. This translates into CAISEGDRQYEQYF.

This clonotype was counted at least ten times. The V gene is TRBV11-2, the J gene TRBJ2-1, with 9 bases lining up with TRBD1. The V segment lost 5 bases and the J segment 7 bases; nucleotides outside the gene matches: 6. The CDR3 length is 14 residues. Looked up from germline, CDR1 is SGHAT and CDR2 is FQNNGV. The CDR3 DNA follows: TGTGCCAGCAGCCCCCAGACAGGGGGTAATGAGCAGTTCTTC. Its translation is CASSPQTGGNEQFF. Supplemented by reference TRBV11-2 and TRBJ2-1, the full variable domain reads EAGVAQSPRYKIIEKRQSVAFWCNPISGHATLYWYQQILGQGPKLLIQFQNNGVVDDSQLPKDRFSAERLKGVDSTLKIQPAKLEDSAVYLCASSPQTGGNEQFFGPGTRLTVL.

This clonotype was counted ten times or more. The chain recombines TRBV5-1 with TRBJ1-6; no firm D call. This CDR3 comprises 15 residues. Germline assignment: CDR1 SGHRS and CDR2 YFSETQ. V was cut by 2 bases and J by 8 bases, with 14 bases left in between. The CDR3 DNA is TGCGCCAGCAGCTTTTCCCCGGGGTCGGATTCACCCCTCCACTTT. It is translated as CASSFSPGSDSPLHF.

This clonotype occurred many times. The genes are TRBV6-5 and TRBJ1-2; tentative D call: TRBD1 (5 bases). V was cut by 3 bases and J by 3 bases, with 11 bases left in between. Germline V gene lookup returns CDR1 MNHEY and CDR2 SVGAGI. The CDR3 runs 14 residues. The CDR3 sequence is CASSYIRDHYGYTF. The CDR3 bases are TGTGCCAGCAGTTATATCAGGGACCACTATGGCTACACCTTC.

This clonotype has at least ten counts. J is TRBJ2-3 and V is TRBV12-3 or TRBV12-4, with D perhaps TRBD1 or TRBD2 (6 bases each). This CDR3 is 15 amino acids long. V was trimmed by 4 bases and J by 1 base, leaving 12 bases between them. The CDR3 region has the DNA TGTGCCAGCAGTTGGGCGGGACAAGGCACAGATACGCAGTATTTT. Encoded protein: CASSWAGQGTDTQYF.

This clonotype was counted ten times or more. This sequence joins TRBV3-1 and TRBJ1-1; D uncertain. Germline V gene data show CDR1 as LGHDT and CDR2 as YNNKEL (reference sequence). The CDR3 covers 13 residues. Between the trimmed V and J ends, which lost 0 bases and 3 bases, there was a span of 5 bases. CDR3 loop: CASSQEVDTEAFF. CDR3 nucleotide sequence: TGTGCCAGCAGCCAAGAGGTCGACACTGAAGCTTTCTTT.

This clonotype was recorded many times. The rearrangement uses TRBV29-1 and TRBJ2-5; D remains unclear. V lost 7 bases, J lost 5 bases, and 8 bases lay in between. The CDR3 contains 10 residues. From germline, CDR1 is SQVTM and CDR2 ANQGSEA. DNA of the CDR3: TGCAGCGGCCGTAGGGAGACCCAGTACTTC. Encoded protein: CSGRRETQYF. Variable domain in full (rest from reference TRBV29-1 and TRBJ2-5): SAVISQKPSRDICQRGTSLTIQCQVDSQVTMMFWYRQQPGQSLTLIATANQGSEATYESGFVIDKFPISRPNLTFSTLTVSNMSPEDSSIYLCSGRRETQYFGPGTRLLVL.

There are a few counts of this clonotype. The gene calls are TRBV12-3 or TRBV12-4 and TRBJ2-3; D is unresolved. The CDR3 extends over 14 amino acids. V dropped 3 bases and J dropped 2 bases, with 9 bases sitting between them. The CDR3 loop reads CASSFDLVTDTQYF. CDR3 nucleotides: TGTGCCAGCAGTTTTGATCTGGTCACAGATACGCAGTATTTT.

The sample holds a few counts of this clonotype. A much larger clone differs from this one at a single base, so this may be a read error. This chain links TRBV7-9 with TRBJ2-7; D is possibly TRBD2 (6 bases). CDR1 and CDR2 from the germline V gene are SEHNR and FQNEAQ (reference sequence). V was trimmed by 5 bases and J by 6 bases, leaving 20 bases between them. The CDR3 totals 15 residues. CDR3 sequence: CASSIFAGKGSEQYF. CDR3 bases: TGTGCCAGCAGCATTTTCGCGGGAAAGGGATCCGAGCAGTACTTC.

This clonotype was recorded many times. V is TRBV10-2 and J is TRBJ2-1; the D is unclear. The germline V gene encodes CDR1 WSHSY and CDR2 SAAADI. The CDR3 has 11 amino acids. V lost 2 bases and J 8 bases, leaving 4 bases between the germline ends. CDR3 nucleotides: TGCGCCAGCAGTGAGGGAGATGAGCAGTTCTTC. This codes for CASSEGDEQFF.

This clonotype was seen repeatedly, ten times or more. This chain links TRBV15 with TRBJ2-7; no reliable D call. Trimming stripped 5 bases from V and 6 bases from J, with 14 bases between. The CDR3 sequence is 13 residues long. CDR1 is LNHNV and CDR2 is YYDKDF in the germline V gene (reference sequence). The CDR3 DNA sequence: TGTGCCACCAGCCCCCGGGTCATCGGCGAGCAGTACTTC. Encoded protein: CATSPRVIGEQYF.

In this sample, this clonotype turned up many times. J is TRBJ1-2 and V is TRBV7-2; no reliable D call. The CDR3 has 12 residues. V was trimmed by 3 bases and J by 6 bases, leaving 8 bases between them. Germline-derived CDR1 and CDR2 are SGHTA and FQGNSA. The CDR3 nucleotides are TGTGCCAGCAGCTTCGGCACGGATGGCTACACCTTC. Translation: CASSFGTDGYTF.

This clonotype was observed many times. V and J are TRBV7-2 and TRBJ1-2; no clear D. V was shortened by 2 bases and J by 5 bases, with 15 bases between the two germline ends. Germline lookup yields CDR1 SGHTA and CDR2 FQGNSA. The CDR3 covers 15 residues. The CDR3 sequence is CASSLYPTVGYGYTF. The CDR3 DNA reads TGTGCCAGCAGCTTATACCCCACCGTTGGGTATGGCTACACCTTC.

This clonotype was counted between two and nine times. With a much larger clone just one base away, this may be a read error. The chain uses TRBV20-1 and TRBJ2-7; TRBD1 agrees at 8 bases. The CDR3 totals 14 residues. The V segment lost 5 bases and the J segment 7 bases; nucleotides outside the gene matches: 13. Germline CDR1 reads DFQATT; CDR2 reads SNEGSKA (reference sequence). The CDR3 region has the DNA TGCAGTGCTTCTCTGTCGACAGGGGTTCAAGAGCAGTACTTC. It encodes CSASLSTGVQEQYF.

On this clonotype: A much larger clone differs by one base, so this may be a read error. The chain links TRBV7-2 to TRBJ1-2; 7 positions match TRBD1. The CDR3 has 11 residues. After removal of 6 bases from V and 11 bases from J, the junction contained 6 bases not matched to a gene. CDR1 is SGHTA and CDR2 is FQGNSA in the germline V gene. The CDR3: CASRNRQGYTF. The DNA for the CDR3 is TGTGCCAGCAGAAATCGACAGGGTTACACCTTC. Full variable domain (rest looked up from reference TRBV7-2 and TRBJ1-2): GAGVSQSPSNKVTEKGKDVELRCDPISGHTALYWYRQSLGQGLEFLIYFQGNSAPDKSGLPSDRFSAERTGGSVSTLTIQRTQQEDSAVYLCASRNRQGYTFGSGTRLTVV.

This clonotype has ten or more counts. In nucleotides, the CDR3 is TGTGCCAGCAGCTCCCAGGGCGGTTCACCCCTCCACTTT. It codes for CASSSQGGSPLHF. The chain carries TRBV7-9 and TRBJ1-6, with TRBD1 as a possible D gene (5 bases). This CDR3 region has 13 residues. Germline lookup yields CDR1 SEHNR and CDR2 FQNEAQ (reference sequence). The germline V and J ends were trimmed by 4 bases and 9 bases, with 10 bases remaining between them.

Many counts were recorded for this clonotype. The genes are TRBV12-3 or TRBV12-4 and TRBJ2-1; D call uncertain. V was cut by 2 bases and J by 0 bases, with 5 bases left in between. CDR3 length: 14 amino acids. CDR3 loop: CASSLTLSYNEQFF. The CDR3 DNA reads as TGTGCCAGCAGTTTAACCCTCTCCTACAATGAGCAGTTCTTC.

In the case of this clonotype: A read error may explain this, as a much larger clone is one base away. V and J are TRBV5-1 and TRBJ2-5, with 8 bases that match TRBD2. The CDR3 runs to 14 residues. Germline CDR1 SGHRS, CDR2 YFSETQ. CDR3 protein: CASSFSGIQDTQYF. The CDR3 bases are TGCGCCAGCAGCTTTAGCGGGATACAAGATACCCAGTACTTC. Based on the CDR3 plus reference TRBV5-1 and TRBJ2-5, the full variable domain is KAGVTQTPRYLIKTRGQQVTLSCSPISGHRSVSWYQQTPGQGLQFLFEYFSETQRNKGNFPGRFSGRQFSNSRSEMNVSTLELGDSALYLCASSFSGIQDTQYFGPGTRLLVL.

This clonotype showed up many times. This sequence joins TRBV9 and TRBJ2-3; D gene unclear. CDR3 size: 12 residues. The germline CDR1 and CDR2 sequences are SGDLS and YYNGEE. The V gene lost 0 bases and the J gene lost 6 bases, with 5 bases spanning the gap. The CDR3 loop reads CASSVAGDTQYF. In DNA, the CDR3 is TGTGCCAGCAGCGTAGCTGGGGATACGCAGTATTTT.

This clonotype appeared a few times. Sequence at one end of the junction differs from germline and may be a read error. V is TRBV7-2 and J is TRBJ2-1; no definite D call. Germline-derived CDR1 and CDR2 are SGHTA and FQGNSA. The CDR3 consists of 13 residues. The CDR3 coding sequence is TGTGCCAGCAGCCCGGGCCCAAACAATGAGGAGTTCTTC. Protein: CASSPGPNNEEFF.